This T cell receptor (beta chain) derives from a study of T-cell memory formation after mild COVID-19. Broader study findings: Pre-infection memory already had some responding clones, implying cross-reactive memory joined.

This clonotype was found a few times. Its target is unknown. Each CDR3 protein is one row after TCRdb ran MiXCR on the 5' RACE reads. This table holds 450,000 to 650,000 distinct CDR3 sequences, about 20% found once. V lost 5 bases, J lost 7 bases, and 10 bases stayed unmatched. This CDR3 region has 15 residues. Germline CDR1 is SGHTA and CDR2 is FQGNSA. Sequenced input: PBMCs or a T cell subset sorted from them (not recorded which). This sequence joins TRBV7-2 and TRBJ1-1, with 10 bases fitting TRBD1. The clonotype was recovered from an adult woman who had mild COVID-19 (a few samples of this study predate the infection). Cell type and time point are not known. In DNA, the CDR3 is TGTGCCAGCAGCCCTATTGACAGGGGGCAGGATGAAGCTTTCTTT. It encodes CASSPIDRGQDEAFF.